One and the same sample provided the 28 T cell receptor beta chains below, sequenced in a study of T cell responses to AZD1222 COVID-19 vaccine. Data came from immunoSEQ multiplex PCR; TCRdb stores just in-frame clones and leaves some out. The sample lists approximately 150,000 clones; roughly nine tenths were seen once. The sequencing used peripheral blood, collected 28 days after the second AZD1222 dose. These receptors all come from an adult who received the AZD1222 COVID-19 vaccine.

The rearrangement uses TRBV5-4 and TRBJ1-1; D unresolved. V was shortened by 3 bases and J by 3 bases, with 18 bases between the two germline ends. The CDR3 is made up of 16 amino acids. Germline V gene lookup returns CDR1 SGHNT and CDR2 YYREEE (reference sequence). CDR3 protein: CASSSRRDLADTEAFF. The DNA of the CDR3 is TGTGCCAGCAGCTCACGAAGAGACCTGGCGGACACTGAAGCTTTCTTT.

The V call is TRBV19, the J call TRBJ2-1, with TRBD2 matching 7 bases. The CDR3 is 16 residues long. With V trimmed by 0 bases and J by 2 bases, 4 bases remained unmatched. Germline V gene sequence: CDR1 LNHDA, CDR2 SQIVND (reference sequence). CDR3 DNA sequence: TGTGCCAGTAGTATAGAGGGCGGGAGTCCCTACAATGAGCAGTTCTTC. It yields the protein CASSIEGGSPYNEQFF.

The rearrangement uses TRBV29-1 and TRBJ1-2; no clear D. This CDR3 is built from 12 residues. Germline V CDR1 and CDR2: SQVTM, ANQGSEA. V was shortened by 5 bases and J by 2 bases, with 9 bases between the two germline ends. The CDR3 DNA reads as TGCAGCGTTAGCAGGATCAACTATGGCTACACCTTC. It specifies CSVSRINYGYTF.

The gene calls are TRBV7-2 and TRBJ1-6; D ambiguous. V lost 7 bases to trimming and J lost 8 bases, with 18 bases between them. Germline V gives CDR1 SGHTA, CDR2 FQGNSA. The CDR3 extends over 15 amino acids. The CDR3 here is CASKTTRIGDSPLHF. CDR3 bases: TGTGCCAGCAAAACTACCAGGATAGGTGATTCACCCCTCCACTTT.

V is TRBV7-9 and J is TRBJ2-7; weak D call: TRBD2 (5 bases). CDR3 length: 12 residues. The V gene's germline CDR1 is SEHNR and CDR2 FQNEAQ (reference sequence). Trimming took 5 bases from V and 9 from J, leaving 14 bases between them. DNA for the CDR3: TGTGCCAGCAGCCGAGGGAATTCGGGGCAGTACTTC. Its translation is CASSRGNSGQYF.

This clone showed up just once. The J gene is TRBJ1-2, the V gene TRBV9; D not certain. CDR1 SGDLS and CDR2 YYNGEE come from the germline V gene. V lost 0 bases, J lost 6 bases, and 18 bases lay in between. The CDR3 is 16 residues long. CDR3 coding DNA: TGTGCCAGCAGCGTAGAATCCGGAGGGCGTGGGAATGGCTACACCTTC. This codes for CASSVESGGRGNGYTF.

The V gene is TRBV5-1, the J gene TRBJ1-4; no clear D. The germline gives CDR1 SGHRS, CDR2 YFSETQ. CDR3 size: 15 residues. Trimming removed 0 bases at V and 4 bases at J, with 10 bases between. CDR3 protein: CASSLGTVFNEKLFF. In DNA form, the CDR3 reads TGCGCCAGCAGCTTGGGGACCGTTTTTAATGAAAAACTGTTTTTT.

This chain joins TRBV5-5 and TRBJ2-1, with TRBD2 identical over 10 bases. V was clipped by 4 bases and J by 4 bases; unmatched bases: 5. There are 15 residues in the CDR3. Germline CDR1 SGHKS, CDR2 YYEKEE (reference sequence). In DNA, the CDR3 is TGTGCCAGCAGCGACGGGACTAGCGTTTACAATGAGCAGTTCTTC. This sequence encodes CASSDGTSVYNEQFF. Together with reference TRBV5-5 and TRBJ2-1, the CDR3 gives the full variable domain: DAGVTQSPTHLIKTRGQQVTLRCSPISGHKSVSWYQQVLGQGPQFIFQYYEKEERGRGNFPDRFSARQFPNYSSELNVNALLLGDSALYLCASSDGTSVYNEQFFGPGTRLTVL.

This clone was found a few times. This chain connects TRBV29-1 to TRBJ2-1; 8 bases map to TRBD1. This CDR3 comprises 14 residues. V lost 6 bases to trimming and J lost 3 bases; unmatched junction nucleotides: 7. Germline V CDR1 and CDR2: SQVTM, ANQGSEA. CDR3 amino acids: CSVKTGENYNEQFF. DNA of the CDR3: TGCAGCGTCAAGACAGGGGAGAACTACAATGAGCAGTTCTTC.

Here the CDR3 DNA reads TGTGCCACCAGTGATTCTGCCGGGACAGGGGGCGAAAACACCATATATTTT. The encoded protein is CATSDSAGTGGENTIYF. This chain links TRBV24-1 with TRBJ1-3, with 12 positions matching TRBD1. Germline V gene data show CDR1 as KGHDR and CDR2 as SFDVKD. The CDR3 runs 17 residues. V lost 2 bases and J lost 6; bases outside the gene matches: 7.

This chain connects TRBV19 to TRBJ2-1; D could derive from TRBD1 or TRBD2 (5 bases each). Germline assignment: CDR1 LNHDA and CDR2 SQIVND (reference sequence). This CDR3 spans 15 amino acids. The ends were cut back, 8 bases at V and 5 bases at J, with 19 bases in the middle. The CDR3 sequence is CASGRPGTDNNEQFF. The CDR3 DNA reads TGTGCCAGTGGACGACCCGGGACGGACAACAATGAGCAGTTCTTC. The variable domain in full, completed from reference TRBV19 and TRBJ2-1, reads DGGITQSPKYLFRKEGQNVTLSCEQNLNHDAMYWYRQDPGQGLRLIYYSQIVNDFQKGDIAEGYSVSREKKESFPLTVTSAQKNPTAFYLCASGRPGTDNNEQFFGPGTRLTVL.

The chain is built from TRBV29-1 and TRBJ1-1, with D uncertain. The CDR3 covers 10 residues. V shed 5 bases and J shed 8 bases, with 9 bases lying between them. The germline CDR1 and CDR2 sequences are SQVTM and ANQGSEA. In DNA form, the CDR3 reads TGCAGCGTTAAGGTACAAGAAGCTTTCTTT. Amino acids: CSVKVQEAFF.

V gene TRBV15 combines with J gene TRBJ2-7; 9 bases are shared with TRBD2. V trimming: 5 bases; J trimming: 0 bases; junction bases outside the gene matches: 14. The CDR3 has 18 residues. The germline gives CDR1 LNHNV, CDR2 YYDKDF (reference sequence). The CDR3 region has the DNA TGTGCCACCAGCCGAGGAGGGGGTAGCGGGAGTAGCTCCTACGAGCAGTACTTC. Translated, it gives CATSRGGGSGSSSYEQYF.

The J gene is TRBJ1-2, the V gene TRBV6-5, with D perhaps TRBD1 (5 bases). The CDR3 has 13 residues. V lost 6 bases and J lost 5, with 13 bases in between. CDR1 and CDR2 from the germline V gene are MNHEY and SVGAGI. The CDR3 sequence is CASSAGGAYGYTF. The CDR3 region has the DNA TGTGCCAGCAGCGCCGGCGGGGCGTATGGCTACACCTTC.

The chain has TRBV28 and TRBJ1-1, with D unresolved. The germline V gene has CDR1 MDHEN and CDR2 SYDVKM. Trimming took 2 bases from V and 7 from J, leaving 8 bases between them. The CDR3 loop spans 12 amino acids. The CDR3 loop reads CASSLLKGEAFF. The CDR3 coding sequence is TGTGCCAGCAGTTTACTGAAGGGTGAAGCTTTCTTT.

This clone was detected once. The chain employs TRBV11-2 and TRBJ2-2, with TRBD2 matching 9 bases. This CDR3 is built from 18 residues. The V gene end was trimmed by 4 bases and the J gene end by 2 bases; junction bases not matched to a gene: 11. CDR1 and CDR2 (germline): SGHAT, FQNNGV. CDR3: CASSSNRKLAGNTGELFF. CDR3 nucleotides: TGTGCCAGCAGCTCCAATCGTAAACTAGCGGGTAACACCGGGGAGCTGTTTTTT.

The chain has TRBV10-3 and TRBJ1-2; the D gene is possibly TRBD1 (5 bases). The CDR3 spans 18 residues. In germline, CDR1 is ENHRY, CDR2 SYGVKD. V lost 4 bases to trimming and J lost 5 bases, with 26 bases between them. The CDR3 spells CAISVGPTPTSGVYGYTF. The CDR3 DNA reads TGTGCCATCAGTGTCGGTCCAACCCCCACCTCGGGGGTGTATGGCTACACCTTC.

V is TRBV21-1 and J is TRBJ2-6; no DNA check was done on the table's D call, TRBD2. TRBV21-1 is annotated as a pseudogene. The CDR3 totals 20 residues. Written as DNA, the CDR3 is TGTGCCAGCAGCAAAGCAAGTACTAGCGGGAGTCGTTCGGGGGCCAACGTCCTGACTTTC. It yields the protein CASSKASTSGSRSGANVLTF.

This rearrangement joins TRBV10-3 to TRBJ1-2, with 10 nucleotides matching TRBD1. The CDR3 is 13 residues long. The germline V gene has CDR1 ENHRY and CDR2 SYGVKD. The V segment lost 7 bases and the J segment 9 bases; nucleotides outside the gene matches: 8. CDR3 bases: TGTGCCATCACCCCAGGACAGGGGGTAAGCTACACCTTC. Translating it yields CAITPGQGVSYTF.

The V call is TRBV7-9, the J call TRBJ2-3; D is perhaps TRBD1 (6 bases). The CDR3 totals 14 residues. V was trimmed by 4 bases and J by 2 bases, leaving 10 bases between them. CDR1 SEHNR and CDR2 FQNEAQ come from the germline V gene (reference sequence). Here the CDR3 DNA reads TGTGCCAGCAGCTCTGACAGGAACACAGATACGCAGTATTTT. Translated, it gives CASSSDRNTDTQYF. Full variable domain (remainder filled in from reference TRBV7-9 and TRBJ2-3): DTGVSQNPRHKITKRGQNVTFRCDPISEHNRLYWYRQTLGQGPEFLTYFQNEAQLEKSRLLSDRFSAERPKGSFSTLEIQRTEQGDSAMYLCASSSDRNTDTQYFGPGTRLTVL.

The CDR3 coding sequence is TGTGCCAGTAGCTTGGGACAGGGGGCTTACGAGCAGTACTTC. As protein: CASSLGQGAYEQYF. The V gene is TRBV19, the J gene TRBJ2-7, with 12 bases lining up with TRBD1. In germline, CDR1 is LNHDA, CDR2 SQIVND (reference sequence). With 6 bases clipped from V and 4 bases from J, the junction kept 4 bases outside the gene matches. This CDR3 is built from 14 residues.

This clone was counted between two and nine times. The CDR3 DNA reads as TGCGCCAGCAGCTACGGGACTAGCGGAGCAGGGGATACGCAGTATTTT. Protein product: CASSYGTSGAGDTQYF. The rearrangement uses TRBV4-3 and TRBJ2-3; 11 nucleotides match TRBD2. The J segment lost 6 bases and the V segment lost 5 bases, leaving 10 bases of the junction unmatched. The CDR3 totals 16 residues. The germline V gene encodes CDR1 LGHNA and CDR2 YSLEER.

This chain uses TRBV30 with TRBJ2-7; weak D call: TRBD2 (6 bases). Germline V lookup: CDR1 GTSNPN, CDR2 SVGIG (reference sequence). The CDR3 has 16 residues. Trimming removed 3 bases from V and 2 bases from J, with 20 bases in between. The CDR3 DNA follows: TGTGCCTGGAGCCCCCCCGGCGGAGGGGAGGCCTACGAGCAGTACTTC. Encoded protein: CAWSPPGGGEAYEQYF.

The chain is built from TRBV27 and TRBJ2-4; no definite D call. The CDR3 runs to 13 residues. V gave up 2 bases and J gave up 0 bases, with 2 bases separating them. Germline V gene data show CDR1 as MNHEY and CDR2 as SMNVEV (reference sequence). The CDR3 region is CASSLRAKNIQYF. For the CDR3, the DNA is TGTGCCAGCAGTTTAAGAGCCAAAAACATTCAGTACTTC.

The CDR3 sequence: CASSRYSSGELFF. The CDR3 DNA follows: TGTGCCAGCAGCCGATACAGCTCCGGGGAGCTGTTTTTT. The rearrangement joins TRBV12-3 or TRBV12-4 to TRBJ2-2; unclear D gene. The CDR3 is made up of 13 amino acids. Trimming took off 6 bases at V and 6 bases at J, with 11 bases between the two ends.

This CDR3 reads CASRLLSTGELFF. In nucleotides, the CDR3 is TGTGCCAGCAGGCTGTTATCTACCGGGGAGCTGTTTTTT. The chain couples TRBV5-5 to TRBJ2-2; D remains unclear. V was cut by 5 bases and J by 5 bases, with 10 bases left in between. This CDR3 is 13 amino acids long. The germline V gene encodes CDR1 SGHKS and CDR2 YYEKEE (reference sequence).

The gene calls are TRBV27 and TRBJ1-5; D not certain. CDR1 is MNHEY and CDR2 is SMNVEV in the germline V gene (reference sequence). The CDR3 sequence is 15 residues long. The V and J ends lost 6 bases and 0 bases respectively, with 12 bases between them. CDR3 sequence: CASSPDPISNQPQHF. The CDR3, as DNA: TGTGCCAGCAGCCCGGACCCTATTAGCAATCAGCCCCAGCATTTT.

CDR3 residues: CASKGLQGPYEQYF. The CDR3 DNA reads as TGTGCCAGTAAAGGGTTGCAGGGTCCCTACGAGCAGTACTTC. The J gene is TRBJ2-7, the V gene TRBV19, with TRBD1 as a possible D gene (5 bases). CDR1 is LNHDA and CDR2 is SQIVND in the germline V gene (reference sequence). This CDR3 contains 14 residues. V was trimmed by 7 bases and J by 2 bases, leaving 15 bases between them.